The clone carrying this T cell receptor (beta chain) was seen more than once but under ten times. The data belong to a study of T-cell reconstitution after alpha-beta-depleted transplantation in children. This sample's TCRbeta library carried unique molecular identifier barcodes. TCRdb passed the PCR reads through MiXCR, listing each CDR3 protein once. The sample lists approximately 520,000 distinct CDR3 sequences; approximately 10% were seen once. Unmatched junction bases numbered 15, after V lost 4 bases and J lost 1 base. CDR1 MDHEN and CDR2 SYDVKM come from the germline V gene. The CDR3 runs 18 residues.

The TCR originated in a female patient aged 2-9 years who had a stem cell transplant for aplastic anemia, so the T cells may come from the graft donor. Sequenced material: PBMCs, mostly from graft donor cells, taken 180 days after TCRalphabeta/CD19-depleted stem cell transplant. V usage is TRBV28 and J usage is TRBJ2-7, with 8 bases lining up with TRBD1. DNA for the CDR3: TGTGCCAGCAGTTCCACCGGCCGGGACAGGCCCACTTCCTACGAGCAGTACTTC. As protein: CASSSTGRDRPTSYEQYF. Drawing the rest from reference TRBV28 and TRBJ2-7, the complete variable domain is DVKVTQSSRYLVKRTGEKVFLECVQDMDHENMFWYRQDPGLGLRLIYFSYDVKMKEKGDIPEGYSVSREKKERFSLILESASTNQTSMYLCASSSTGRDRPTSYEQYFGPGTRLTVT.